The 3 T cell receptor beta chains below all came from one sample that was sequenced in a study of blood T cell repertoires in COVID-19 (dated by TCRdb to 2018 to 2020). Libraries were constructed by the immunoSEQ multiplex PCR assay. Not all clones reach the TCRdb copy of this immuneACCESS table, which keeps in-frame sequences only. Checked studies attribute under half of the gap to unresolved V genes and leave the rest unexplained. Across this sample there are around 170,000 clones, with 89% seen only once. Approximately 3% of the sample goes to the ten largest clones. Sequenced material: peripheral blood. All receptors derive from a man aged 60 to 69 with acute or convalescent COVID-19.

V usage is TRBV6-6 and J usage is TRBJ2-7, with D possibly being TRBD1 or TRBD2 (7 bases each). In germline, CDR1 is MNHNY, CDR2 SVGAGI (reference sequence). This CDR3 is 15 amino acids long. V was pared by 5 bases and J by 1 base, with 15 bases between. The CDR3 loop reads CASSQGEGLSYEQYF. The DNA for the CDR3 is TGTGCCAGCAGTCAGGGGGAGGGCCTATCCTACGAGCAGTACTTC.

This chain links TRBV6-5 with TRBJ2-7; D may be TRBD1 (6 bases). Trimming took off 3 bases at V and 7 bases at J, with 19 bases between the two ends. The germline gives CDR1 MNHEY, CDR2 SVGAGI. The CDR3 covers 15 residues. The CDR3 coding sequence is TGTGCCAGCAGTTATTTCAGCAGGGGATCCGGAGAGCAGTACTTC. Translation: CASSYFSRGSGEQYF.

The chain uses TRBV5-4 and TRBJ1-1; no clear D gene. With 5 bases removed from V and 7 bases from J, the gap between germline ends came to 15 bases. Per the germline V gene, CDR1 is SGHNT and CDR2 is YYREEE (reference sequence). This CDR3 spans 13 amino acids. CDR3 amino acids: CASRPREDDEAFF. In DNA form, the CDR3 reads TGTGCCAGCAGGCCCCGGGAAGATGATGAAGCTTTCTTT.